The clone carrying this T cell receptor (beta chain) was detected many times. The target antigen is unknown. TCR beta CDR3 amplification used RNA transcripts. The first-round RT-PCR employed HTBI primers together with the Qiagen OneStep RT-PCR kit. A multiplex PCR was then performed as the second round. TCRdb re-derived calls from the multiplex PCR reads in MiXCR, one entry per CDR3 protein. The data show some 410,000 distinct CDR3 sequences, roughly 21% seen once. This specimen comes from a study of Graves' ophthalmopathy and Graves' hyperthyroidism. Study outcomes and limitations: A 13-signature model separated ophthalmopathy from stable hyperthyroidism, around 88% sensitivity, around 78% specificity. Blood contained most expanded thyroid clonotypes exceeding 0.001 frequency.

The authors diagnosed from clinical symptoms, serum thyroxine, TRAb, thyroid ultrasound and orbital computed tomography. What supplied the PBMCs was roughly 10 ml of fresh peripheral blood. CDR1 and CDR2 (germline): SGHTA, FQGTGA. The CDR3 sequence is 18 residues long. V was pared by 5 bases and J by 5 bases, with 12 bases of the junction left unmatched. Sequenced material: peripheral blood. The clonotype originates from a woman aged 18-35 years with stable Graves' hyperthyroidism. The V gene is TRBV7-3, the J gene TRBJ2-5; 15 bases line up with TRBD2. As DNA, the CDR3 is TGTGCCAGCAGCCCCAACGGACTAGCGGGAGGGCCCGGGGAGACCCAGTACTTC. Protein: CASSPNGLAGGPGETQYF.